This TCR beta chain emerged from a study of T cell changes during pregnancy in multiple sclerosis. This clone was counted only a few times. The method was immunoSEQ multiplex PCR; TCRdb's version includes in-frame clones alone and lacks a portion of them. The data contain some 21,000 clones, around four fifths of them singletons. Trimming pared 1 base from V and 5 bases from J, leaving 9 bases between. The CDR3 spans 14 residues. The V gene's germline CDR1 is LGHNA and CDR2 YSLEER. Sample: CD8+ T cells from peripheral blood mononuclear cells, taken in the first trimester of pregnancy. This chain links TRBV4-3 with TRBJ2-1, with a weak D call TRBD2 (6 bases). This clonotype was sampled from a female donor in good health, enrolled as a control in a pregnancy study. CDR3 in amino acids: CASSQGGGNNEQFF. CDR3 nucleotides: TGCGCCAGCAGCCAAGGTGGGGGGAACAATGAGCAGTTCTTC.